Detailed here is one T cell receptor beta chain. This entry belongs to a study of blood T cell repertoires in COVID-19. The trim removed 3 bases at V and 7 bases at J, leaving 10 bases unmatched. The V gene's germline CDR1 is SGHTA and CDR2 FQGNSA. This CDR3 has 15 residues. TCRdb keeps only in-frame clones here, not all; method: immunoSEQ multiplex PCR. The sample gives 45,000 to 55,000 clones, 78% of which show up once; under 15% is in the top ten. The sequence was collected from a human donor with active or convalescent COVID-19. The donor label of this sample is uncertain. The sequenced sample consisted of peripheral blood. This chain joins TRBV7-2 and TRBJ2-7; TRBD2 matches at 9 bases. The CDR3 DNA sequence: TGTGCCAGCAGCTTTAGCGGGAGTGCAGGAAGAGAGCAGTACTTC. It yields the protein CASSFSGSAGREQYF.